Shown below are 21 T cell receptor beta chains from a single sample sequenced in a study of cytomegalovirus exposure and HLA in healthy donors. PCR used 60 Vbeta primers and 13 Jbeta primers. Measured with immunoSEQ multiplex PCR; TCRdb has only the in-frame clones, and not every one. The sample carries 80,000 to 95,000 clones, almost 85% recorded once. The sequencing input was PBMCs. These receptors all stem from a woman between 18 and 29 years old in good health and CMV-seropositive.

This clone was counted a single time. The J gene is TRBJ1-2, the V gene TRBV2; D perhaps matches TRBD1 (6 bases). The CDR3 contains 15 residues. V lost 4 bases and J 2 bases, leaving 14 bases between the germline ends. CDR1 is SNHLY, CDR2 FYNNEI, per germline. The CDR3 here is CASSGTRGGNYGYTF. The CDR3 DNA reads TGTGCCAGCAGTGGCACCAGAGGGGGAAACTATGGCTACACCTTC. The full variable domain, in which reference TRBV2 and TRBJ1-2 provide the parts outside the CDR3, is EPEVTQTPSHQVTQMGQEVILRCVPISNHLYFYWYRQILGQKVEFLVSFYNNEISEKSEIFDDQFSVERPDGSNFTLKIRSTKLEDSAMYFCASSGTRGGNYGYTFGSGTRLTVV.

This clone was seen once. The chain recombines TRBV28 with TRBJ1-3; D is undetermined. Germline CDR1 MDHEN, CDR2 SYDVKM. The V gene lost 5 bases and the J gene lost 4 bases, with 9 bases spanning the gap. The CDR3 is 13 amino acids. The CDR3 sequence: CASSAGLGNTIYF. The CDR3 DNA reads as TGTGCCAGCAGTGCAGGCCTGGGAAACACCATATATTTT.

This clone occurred once. The gene calls are TRBV5-1 and TRBJ1-2; 8 bases map to TRBD1. Germline loops: CDR1 SGHRS, CDR2 YFSETQ. This CDR3 is built from 15 residues. Trimming took 4 bases from V and 0 from J; bases not matched to a gene: 5. This chain's CDR3 is CASSAGQAPNYGYTF. The CDR3 nucleotides read TGCGCCAGCAGCGCGGGACAGGCTCCTAACTATGGCTACACCTTC.

The V gene is TRBV30, the J gene TRBJ2-1, with D possibly matching TRBD1 (6 bases). V was cut by 0 bases and J by 5 bases, with 20 bases left in between. Germline V gene lookup returns CDR1 GTSNPN and CDR2 SVGIG (reference sequence). The CDR3 loop spans 17 amino acids. CDR3 in DNA: TGTGCCTGGAGTGTATCGCTCGGCAGGGGATACGACAATGAGCAGTTCTTC. This codes for CAWSVSLGRGYDNEQFF.

The chain combines TRBV2 with TRBJ2-3; TRBD2 matches 9 bases. Germline-derived CDR1 and CDR2 are SNHLY and FYNNEI. V shed 8 bases and J 4 bases; nucleotides not matched to a gene: 10. The CDR3 is 15 amino acids. DNA for the CDR3: TGTGCCAGCCGTGCCGCGATAGCGGGAGCAGATACGCAGTATTTT. Its protein is CASRAAIAGADTQYF.

The chain uses TRBV18 and TRBJ1-1; 8 bases are a match to TRBD1. The CDR3 length is 13 residues. CDR1 is KGHSH, CDR2 LQKENI, per germline. The ends lost 8 bases at V and 3 bases at J; junction bases unmatched: 5. This CDR3 is CASARTGYTEAFF. The CDR3, as DNA: TGTGCCAGCGCCCGGACAGGGTACACTGAAGCTTTCTTT.

This clone was found a few times. The V call is TRBV19, the J call TRBJ2-1, with D hard to call. CDR1 and CDR2 from the germline V gene are LNHDA and SQIVND (reference sequence). V lost 3 bases and J 5 bases, leaving 8 bases between the germline ends. The CDR3 is made up of 13 amino acids. The CDR3 sequence: CASSIRVNNEQFF. Here the CDR3 DNA reads TGTGCCAGTAGTATTCGGGTCAACAATGAGCAGTTCTTC.

This clone turned up a few times. This rearrangement joins TRBV6-5 to TRBJ2-7; 7 bases agree with TRBD1. The V and J ends lost 6 bases and 2 bases, in that order; junction bases with no gene match: 10. CDR3 length: 15 amino acids. Germline V gives CDR1 MNHEY, CDR2 SVGAGI. The CDR3 sequence: CASRADRVLAYEQYF. DNA for the CDR3: TGTGCCAGCAGAGCTGACAGGGTTTTAGCCTACGAGCAGTACTTC.

This clone showed up just once. The chain has TRBV5-4 and TRBJ1-2; the D is unclear. V lost 6 bases, J lost 1 base, and 10 bases lay in between. Germline CDR1 and CDR2: SGHNT and YYREEE (reference sequence). The CDR3 sequence is 13 residues long. In nucleotides, the CDR3 is TGTGCCAGCACCAGCAACAGTAACTATGGCTACACCTTC. Translated, it gives CASTSNSNYGYTF.

This clone was counted once. The chain has TRBV6-1 and TRBJ1-1; tentative D call: TRBD1 (5 bases). The CDR3 totals 14 residues. Per germline, CDR1 MNHNS and CDR2 SASEGT. Trimming stripped 6 bases from V and 4 bases from J, with 15 bases between. The CDR3 DNA reads TGTGCCAGCAGGGCCGTCAGGGAGGGCACTGAAGCTTTCTTT. It specifies CASRAVREGTEAFF.

The chain joins TRBV27 to TRBJ1-3; D is ambiguous. Trimming removed 5 bases from V and 4 bases from J, with 3 bases in between. The CDR3 totals 11 residues. Germline CDR1 and CDR2: MNHEY and SMNVEV (reference sequence). The CDR3 protein is CASSEGNTIYF. The CDR3 DNA sequence: TGTGCCAGCAGTGAGGGAAACACCATATATTTT.

The chain employs TRBV20-1 and TRBJ2-7; TRBD2 is a possible D gene (6 bases). Per germline, CDR1 DFQATT and CDR2 SNEGSKA (reference sequence). Deletions cut 1 base from V and 7 bases from J, with 8 bases between. CDR3 length equals 11 residues. The CDR3 spells CSARGRGEQYF. CDR3 nucleotides: TGCAGTGCTAGAGGTCGGGGGGAGCAGTACTTC.

The V gene is TRBV7-3, the J gene TRBJ2-1; 11 bases fit TRBD2. CDR1 and CDR2 from the germline V gene are SGHTA and FQGTGA. V dropped 3 bases and J dropped 7; count of bases not matched to a gene: 5. This CDR3 contains 15 residues. The CDR3 is CASSFSGGANNEQFF. CDR3 in DNA: TGTGCCAGCAGCTTTAGCGGGGGGGCTAATAATGAGCAGTTCTTC.

The CDR3 loop reads CASSPTGGTWGYTF. The CDR3, as DNA: TGTGCCAGCAGCCCAACTGGAGGGACGTGGGGCTACACCTTC. The chain is built from TRBV6-4 and TRBJ1-2; the D gene is possibly TRBD1 (5 bases). The V gene lost 6 bases and the J gene lost 8 bases, with 19 bases spanning the gap. This CDR3 region has 14 residues. Germline CDR1 reads MRHNA; CDR2 reads SNTAGT.

This CDR3 reads CAIRGTSGVHEQYF. The CDR3, as DNA: TGTGCCATCAGGGGGACTAGCGGGGTCCACGAGCAGTACTTC. The chain couples TRBV10-3 to TRBJ2-7; 13 bases fit TRBD2. Germline trimming cut 6 bases from V and 5 bases from J; bases unmatched to any gene: 4. CDR3 length equals 14 residues. The germline V gene encodes CDR1 ENHRY and CDR2 SYGVKD.

The V call is TRBV23-1, the J call TRBJ1-1; no definite D call. TRBV23-1 is given ORF status, its function remaining uncertain. The V end lost 2 bases, the J end lost 1 base, and 17 bases lay between the germline ends. This CDR3 is 17 amino acids long. Written as DNA, the CDR3 is TGCGCCAGCAGTCAAGCGAGAAGGTCAAGAGGGAACACTGAAGCTTTCTTT. This sequence encodes CASSQARRSRGNTEAFF.

The chain combines TRBV19 with TRBJ2-5; tentative D call: TRBD1 (6 bases). The V gene's germline CDR1 is LNHDA and CDR2 SQIVND (reference sequence). Trimming stripped 5 bases from V and 2 bases from J, with 15 bases between. The CDR3 covers 15 residues. The CDR3 sequence is CASSAQGYGQETQYF. CDR3 nucleotides: TGTGCCAGTAGTGCCCAGGGGTACGGTCAAGAGACCCAGTACTTC.

This chain connects TRBV27 to TRBJ1-2; D call uncertain. Trimming took off 5 bases at V and 8 bases at J, with 21 bases between the two ends. Germline CDR1 is MNHEY and CDR2 is SMNVEV (reference sequence). This CDR3 contains 15 residues. Here the CDR3 DNA reads TGTGCCAGCAGTACTGCCGGATGGGAAGCGGTGGGCTACACCTTC. Its protein product is CASSTAGWEAVGYTF.

This clone showed up just a few times. The V call is TRBV7-9, the J call TRBJ2-1; 9 nucleotides align to TRBD2. The CDR3 is 18 residues long. Trimming removed 0 bases from V and 4 bases from J; junction bases left unmatched: 10. Germline assignment: CDR1 SEHNR and CDR2 FQNEAQ (reference sequence). The CDR3 DNA reads as TGTGCCAGCAGCTTAGCGTCCCTAAGCGGGGGGCTGTACAATGAGCAGTTCTTC. It translates to CASSLASLSGGLYNEQFF.

The V and J genes are TRBV4-1 and TRBJ2-1; 12 bases map to TRBD2. The length of the CDR3 is 15 residues. V shed 3 bases and J 10 bases; nucleotides not matched to a gene: 7. The germline V gene has CDR1 MGHRA and CDR2 YSYEKL. As DNA, the CDR3 is TGCGCCAGCAGCCATATAACCGGACTAGCGGGAGAGCAGTTCTTC. This encodes CASSHITGLAGEQFF.

The rearrangement uses TRBV15 and TRBJ2-7; 8 bases fit TRBD1. V dropped 4 bases and J dropped 4; count of bases not matched to a gene: 15. CDR1 LNHNV and CDR2 YYDKDF come from the germline V gene (reference sequence). The CDR3 contains 17 residues. CDR3 nucleotides: TGTGCCACCAGCAAGTGGAGGTGGGACAGGAGGGAATACGAGCAGTACTTC. This gives the protein CATSKWRWDRREYEQYF.